This TCR beta chain was recovered during a study of blood T cell repertoires in COVID-19. Turning to the study itself: Sample material is recorded as cDNA or gDNA derived from T cells, B-cell-depleted T cells, or PBMCs.

The CDR3 runs 13 residues. Between the trimmed V and J ends, which lost 3 bases and 5 bases, there was a span of 13 bases. Germline-derived CDR1 and CDR2 are DFQATT and SNEGSKA (reference sequence). Some clones are missing from TCRdb's copy, which holds only in-frame ones; the method was immunoSEQ multiplex PCR. This sample carries 70,000 or so clones, around 85% of them seen once, and the ten largest clones take about 17%. The genes are TRBV20-1 and TRBJ2-5; no definite D call. The sequenced sample was peripheral blood. The origin of this receptor is a man between 40 and 49 years old with COVID-19, enrolled during active disease. CDR3 DNA: TGCAGTGCTAGTGGGCAGGTACTCGAGACCCAGTACTTC. The encoded protein is CSASGQVLETQYF.